These T cell receptor beta chains were read from a single sample in a study of vaccination and CD4 T cells after COVID-19. Via MiXCR, TCRdb re-called the PCR reads, giving one row per CDR3 protein. The sample contains 15,000 or so distinct CDR3 sequences, about 42% of which appear only once. These receptors' antigens are unknown. Sequencing used cultured CD4+ T cells from blood. These receptors came from a human donor with COVID-19. The CDR3 runs from the conserved cysteine through the conserved F or W. The D gene is left open where the match is weak. The size field is filled for only some rows; it gives once, few, many or a size class.

CDR3 protein	CDR3 DNA	D gene	V gene	J gene	clone size
CASSLGPEEKLFF	TGTGCCAGCAGCTTGGGCCCCGAGGAAAAACTGTTTTTT	.	TRBV11-3	TRBJ1-4	.
CASSKDDQYF	TGTGCCAGCAGTAAAGACGACCAGTACTTC	.	TRBV7-2	TRBJ2-7	.
CASSSPGDGSSAEAFF	TGTGCCAGCAGCTCCCCCGGGGACGGCTCTTCCGCTGAAGCTTTCTTT	.	TRBV11-1	TRBJ1-1	few
CASSSLRGGTDTQYF	TGTGCCAGCAGCTCCTTGAGAGGGGGCACAGATACGCAGTATTTT	.	TRBV7-2	TRBJ2-3	.
CASSIQWGNQPQHF	TGTGCCAGTAGTATACAGTGGGGCAATCAGCCCCAGCATTTT	.	TRBV19	TRBJ1-5	.
CASRPGGYTEAFF	TGTGCCAGTAGGCCAGGGGGCTACACTGAAGCTTTCTTT	TRBD1	TRBV19	TRBJ1-1	.
CASSAVHSGAETQYF	TGTGCCAGCAGCGCCGTTCATAGCGGGGCCGAGACCCAGTACTTC	TRBD2	TRBV7-4	TRBJ2-5	.
CASSDLGGREQYF	TGTGCCAGCAGTGACTTGGGAGGGCGTGAGCAGTACTTC	TRBD2	TRBV25-1	TRBJ2-7	few
CASRPPPGTRSSYEQYF	TGTGCCAGCAGGCCTCCCCCCGGGACTCGAAGCTCCTACGAGCAGTACTTC	.	TRBV27	TRBJ2-7	few
CASSMFRRANTGELFF	TGTGCCAGTAGTATGTTCCGACGGGCGAACACCGGGGAGCTGTTTTTT	.	TRBV19	TRBJ2-2	few
CASSSKSAGNNEQFF	TGCGCCAGCAGCTCCAAATCGGCAGGAAACAATGAGCAGTTCTTC	.	TRBV5-1	TRBJ2-1	.
CSARDGGDQPQHF	TGCAGTGCTAGAGATGGGGGCGATCAGCCCCAGCATTTT	.	TRBV20-1	TRBJ1-5	.
CSAHSPGVDVDTQYF	TGCAGTGCTCATTCTCCGGGAGTCGACGTAGATACGCAGTATTTT	.	TRBV20-1	TRBJ2-3	.
CSARDEVRTRYEQYF	TGCAGTGCTAGAGATGAAGTCAGAACAAGGTACGAGCAGTACTTC	.	TRBV20-1	TRBJ2-7	.
CASSLVGGAGGETQYF	TGTGCCAGCAGCTTAGTCGGCGGGGCTGGAGGAGAGACCCAGTACTTC	.	TRBV7-9	TRBJ2-5	.
CASSEPIGHSPLHF	TGTGCCAGCAGTGAACCAATTGGGCATTCACCCCTCCACTTT	.	TRBV25-1	TRBJ1-6	few
CASSGDRVNSPLHF	TGTGCCAGCAGTGGGGACAGGGTTAATTCACCCCTCCACTTT	TRBD1	TRBV12-3/TRBV12-4	TRBJ1-6	few
CASSPSQRGVNEQYF	TGTGCCAGCAGTCCTTCGCAGCGGGGGGTTAACGAGCAGTACTTC	TRBD2	TRBV12-3/TRBV12-4	TRBJ2-7	.
CSVTAGQTTGELFF	TGCAGTGTTACGGCGGGGCAGACCACCGGGGAGCTGTTTTTT	.	TRBV20-1	TRBJ2-2	few
CASSYGGYTEAFF	TGTGCCAGCAGTTACGGGGGGTACACTGAAGCTTTCTTT	.	TRBV6-2/TRBV6-3	TRBJ1-1	few
CATSGQGGPQETQYF	TGTGCCACCTCAGGACAGGGTGGGCCTCAAGAGACCCAGTACTTC	TRBD1	TRBV18	TRBJ2-5	medium-sized
CASSFGGALTNEQFF	TGTGCCAGCAGTTTTGGTGGAGCCCTAACTAATGAGCAGTTCTTC	.	TRBV12-3/TRBV12-4	TRBJ2-1	.
CASSQSASGPTLWGNEQFF	TGCGCCAGCAGCCAAAGTGCTAGCGGGCCTACCCTTTGGGGCAATGAGCAGTTCTTC	TRBD2	TRBV4-3	TRBJ2-1	.